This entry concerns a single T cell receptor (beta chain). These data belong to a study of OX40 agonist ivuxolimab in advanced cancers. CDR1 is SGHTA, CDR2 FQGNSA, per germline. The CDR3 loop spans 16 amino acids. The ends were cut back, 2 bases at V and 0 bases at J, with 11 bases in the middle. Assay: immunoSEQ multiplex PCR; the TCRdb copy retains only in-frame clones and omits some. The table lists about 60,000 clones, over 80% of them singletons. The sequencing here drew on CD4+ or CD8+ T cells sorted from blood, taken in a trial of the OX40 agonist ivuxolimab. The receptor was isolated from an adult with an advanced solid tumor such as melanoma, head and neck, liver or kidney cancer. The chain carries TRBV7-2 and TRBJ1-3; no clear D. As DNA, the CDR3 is TGTGCCAGCAGCTTACTAGGACTGAACTCTGGAAACACCATATATTTT. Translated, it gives CASSLLGLNSGNTIYF.